The 22 T cell receptor beta chains reported below all come from one sample, sequenced in a study of T cell changes during pregnancy in multiple sclerosis. Using immunoSEQ multiplex PCR, the repertoire was profiled, and TCRdb retains in-frame clones only, with some absent. This table has 35,000 to 40,000 clones, just over 90% appearing once. Specimen: CD4+ T cells from peripheral blood mononuclear cells, collected in the third trimester of pregnancy. The receptors were sampled from a female donor in good health, enrolled as a control in a pregnancy study.

The chain joins TRBV28 to TRBJ2-7, with a tentative D call TRBD1 (6 bases). CDR3 length equals 13 residues. Germline-derived CDR1 and CDR2 are MDHEN and SYDVKM. V was pared by 9 bases and J by 2 bases, with 14 bases between. This CDR3 is CASGRQATYEQYF. The CDR3 nucleotides are TGTGCCAGTGGCCGACAGGCGACCTACGAGCAGTACTTC. Together with reference TRBV28 and TRBJ2-7, the CDR3 gives the full variable domain: DVKVTQSSRYLVKRTGEKVFLECVQDMDHENMFWYRQDPGLGLRLIYFSYDVKMKEKGDIPEGYSVSREKKERFSLILESASTNQTSMYLCASGRQATYEQYFGPGTRLTVT.

This rearrangement joins TRBV14 to TRBJ1-3; tentative D call: TRBD1 (5 bases). V lost 6 bases, J lost 0 bases, and 18 bases lay in between. CDR3 size: 17 residues. Germline values: CDR1 SGHDN, CDR2 FVKESK. CDR3 sequence (DNA): TGTGCCAGCAGTCGAGACGGGGGACGGTTCTCTGGAAACACCATATATTTT. Translated: CASSRDGGRFSGNTIYF.

The J gene is TRBJ2-2, the V gene TRBV7-9; 9 bases line up with TRBD2. CDR1 is SEHNR, CDR2 FQNEAQ, per germline (reference sequence). CDR3 length equals 15 residues. With V trimmed by 1 base and J by 5 bases, 2 bases remained unmatched. CDR3: CASSLGTSGTGELFF. The CDR3 DNA reads TGTGCCAGCAGCTTAGGAACTAGCGGGACCGGGGAGCTGTTTTTT.

The genes are TRBV19 and TRBJ2-3; 14 bases agree with TRBD2. Unmatched junction bases numbered 8, after V lost 4 bases and J lost 2 bases. The germline gives CDR1 LNHDA, CDR2 SQIVND (reference sequence). This CDR3 comprises 18 residues. In DNA, the CDR3 is TGTGCCAGTAGTACCCCCGGACTAGCGGGAGGTATCACAGATACGCAGTATTTT. Encoded protein: CASSTPGLAGGITDTQYF.

This clone was seen only a few times. V and J are TRBV6-5 and TRBJ1-5; D is uncertain. Germline V gene sequence: CDR1 MNHEY, CDR2 SVGAGI. The CDR3 length is 15 residues. V was shortened by 0 bases and J by 5 bases, with 11 bases between the two germline ends. CDR3 DNA: TGTGCCAGCAGTTACTCGTACGGGAGTGATCAGCCCCAGCATTTT. Translation gives CASSYSYGSDQPQHF.

The chain couples TRBV11-3 to TRBJ2-1, with 14 bases aligning to TRBD2. The V and J ends lost 0 bases and 7 bases, in that order; junction bases with no gene match: 8. Germline CDR1 and CDR2: SGHNT and YENEEA. This CDR3 is 18 amino acids long. This CDR3 is CASSLDQGGTSGGNEQFF. CDR3 DNA: TGTGCCAGCAGCTTAGATCAGGGGGGGACTAGCGGGGGAAATGAGCAGTTCTTC.

The chain couples TRBV5-4 to TRBJ2-2; 12 bases fit TRBD2. Unmatched junction bases numbered 6, after V lost 5 bases and J lost 7 bases. This CDR3 is built from 15 residues. Germline V gene lookup returns CDR1 SGHNT and CDR2 YYREEE (reference sequence). The CDR3 loop is CASSRLAGEVGELFF. The CDR3 DNA follows: TGTGCCAGCAGTCGACTAGCGGGAGAGGTCGGGGAGCTGTTTTTT.

The chain couples TRBV5-1 to TRBJ2-1; the D gene is possibly TRBD2 (6 bases). Looked up from germline, CDR1 is SGHRS and CDR2 is YFSETQ. Trimming removed 4 bases at V and 0 bases at J, with 11 bases between. CDR3 size: 15 residues. For the CDR3, the DNA is TGCGCCAGCAGCCCGAGGGGACTCTCCTACAATGAGCAGTTCTTC. It codes for CASSPRGLSYNEQFF.

This clone was observed a handful of times. The rearrangement uses TRBV29-1 and TRBJ1-1; D unresolved. Trimming cost V 4 bases and J 8 bases, with 8 bases left between them. CDR3 size: 10 residues. The germline CDR1 and CDR2 sequences are SQVTM and ANQGSEA. The chain's CDR3 is CSVADIEAFF. In DNA form, the CDR3 reads TGCAGCGTTGCAGATATAGAAGCTTTCTTT.

The chain is built from TRBV9 and TRBJ2-1; D is possibly TRBD1 (5 bases). The CDR3 covers 15 residues. CDR1 is SGDLS, CDR2 YYNGEE, per germline. The V gene lost 0 bases and the J gene lost 6 bases, with 13 bases spanning the gap. For the CDR3, the DNA is TGTGCCAGCAGCGTAGGGCCAGGGTTGAGCAATGAGCAGTTCTTC. Encoded protein: CASSVGPGLSNEQFF.

CDR3 coding DNA: TGTGCCAGCAGCTCCTCCGGGAGGGGACTCCCTCAACCCCTCCACTTT. As protein: CASSSSGRGLPQPLHF. V and J are TRBV5-6 and TRBJ1-6; D might be TRBD1 (5 bases). Germline CDR1 and CDR2: SGHDT and YYEEEE. Trimming pared 3 bases from V and 12 bases from J, leaving 22 bases between. This CDR3 has 16 residues.

The chain employs TRBV6-5 and TRBJ2-7, with D possibly TRBD2 on 6 matching bases. V lost 6 bases to trimming and J lost 6 bases, with 15 bases between them. The CDR3 consists of 13 residues. Germline CDR1 is MNHEY and CDR2 is SVGAGI. CDR3 bases: TGTGCCAGCAGCCGGGACTCGATCCTCGAGCAGTACTTC. This codes for CASSRDSILEQYF.

This sequence joins TRBV10-3 and TRBJ2-1; 10 bases line up with TRBD2. CDR3 size: 15 residues. Per germline, CDR1 ENHRY and CDR2 SYGVKD. Unmatched junction bases numbered 10, after V lost 7 bases and J lost 7 bases. The CDR3: CAIKAAGGLLNEQFF. CDR3 coding DNA: TGTGCCATCAAGGCAGCGGGGGGGCTCTTGAATGAGCAGTTCTTC.

The chain joins TRBV7-2 to TRBJ2-7; tentatively, D is TRBD2 (6 bases). CDR1 SGHTA and CDR2 FQGNSA come from the germline V gene. The V end was cut by 0 bases, the J end by 7 bases, with 10 bases between. This CDR3 is 13 amino acids long. The CDR3 sequence: CASSLAIGGEQYF. DNA for the CDR3: TGTGCCAGCAGCTTAGCGATTGGGGGGGAGCAGTACTTC.

The chain uses TRBV30 and TRBJ1-5; D gene ambiguous. CDR1 is GTSNPN and CDR2 is SVGIG in the germline V gene (reference sequence). Trimming took off 0 bases at V and 7 bases at J, with 13 bases between the two ends. The CDR3 is made up of 14 amino acids. This CDR3 reads CAWSVARGRQPQHF. Written as DNA, the CDR3 is TGTGCCTGGAGTGTAGCTCGGGGTAGACAGCCCCAGCATTTT.

The chain combines TRBV20-1 with TRBJ2-1; possible D gene TRBD1, 5 bases. The ends were cut back, 6 bases at V and 7 bases at J, with 10 bases in the middle. The CDR3 has 11 amino acids. Germline CDR1 and CDR2: DFQATT and SNEGSKA (reference sequence). The CDR3 loop reads CSAFSGNEQFF. CDR3 DNA sequence: TGCAGTGCATTTTCAGGGAATGAGCAGTTCTTC.

The chain is built from TRBV30 and TRBJ2-5; D may be TRBD1 (6 bases). Germline CDR1 reads GTSNPN; CDR2 reads SVGIG (reference sequence). V was cut by 0 bases and J by 5 bases, with 10 bases left in between. The CDR3 contains 13 residues. The CDR3 nucleotides are TGTGCCTGGAGTGTTGGGACAAGGGAGACCCAGTACTTC. This codes for CAWSVGTRETQYF.

V gene TRBV7-3 combines with J gene TRBJ1-1; maybe TRBD1 (6 bases). The CDR3 has 13 amino acids. With 5 bases removed from V and 2 bases from J, the gap between germline ends came to 9 bases. Germline V gene data show CDR1 as SGHTA and CDR2 as FQGTGA. CDR3 protein: CASSQGINTEAFF. The CDR3 DNA reads as TGTGCCAGCAGCCAGGGGATTAACACTGAAGCTTTCTTT.

The gene calls are TRBV9 and TRBJ1-6, with 11 bases matching TRBD1. The CDR3 extends over 17 amino acids. The germline V gene encodes CDR1 SGDLS and CDR2 YYNGEE. V trimming: 3 bases; J trimming: 7 bases; junction bases outside the gene matches: 9. This CDR3 is CASSGPGGTGGNSPLHF. The DNA for the CDR3 is TGTGCCAGCAGCGGACCGGGGGGGACAGGGGGGAATTCACCCCTCCACTTT.

The chain joins TRBV30 to TRBJ1-1; tentative D call: TRBD1 (6 bases). CDR3 size: 14 residues. The germline CDR1 and CDR2 sequences are GTSNPN and SVGIG (reference sequence). V was trimmed by 0 bases and J by 5 bases, leaving 13 bases between them. The CDR3 sequence: CAWSVGRGPTEAFF. DNA for the CDR3: TGTGCCTGGAGTGTAGGGCGGGGGCCAACTGAAGCTTTCTTT.

The chain is built from TRBV7-3 and TRBJ2-1; TRBD2 aligns across 9 bases. Unmatched junction bases numbered 7, after V lost 5 bases and J lost 2 bases. This CDR3 spans 16 amino acids. CDR1 SGHTA and CDR2 FQGTGA come from the germline V gene. The CDR3 is CASSPSPSGAYNEQFF. The CDR3 region has the DNA TGTGCCAGCAGCCCCTCCCCTAGCGGGGCCTACAATGAGCAGTTCTTC. The complete variable domain, with remaining parts taken from reference TRBV7-3 and TRBJ2-1, reads GAGVSQTPSNKVTEKGKYVELRCDPISGHTALYWYRQSLGQGPEFLIYFQGTGAADDSGLPNDRFFAVRPEGSVSTLKIQRTERGDSAVYLCASSPSPSGAYNEQFFGPGTRLTVL.

This clone was detected only a few times. This chain connects TRBV30 to TRBJ1-3; D call uncertain. The CDR3 spans 15 residues. The germline V gene encodes CDR1 GTSNPN and CDR2 SVGIG (reference sequence). V was pared by 0 bases and J by 0 bases, with 9 bases between. CDR3 loop: CAWSVLFDSGNTIYF. In DNA, the CDR3 is TGTGCCTGGAGTGTACTATTCGACTCTGGAAACACCATATATTTT.